The TCR beta chain described here comes from a study of molecular identifiers for immune sequencing clone quantification. Study outcomes and limitations: Barcode sharing among identical TCR molecules could make large clones appear smaller.

A few counts support this clonotype. Its antigen is still unknown. Generation of bulk TCR libraries relied on previously described methods and listed TCR primers. MiXCR was run by TCRdb on the PCR reads, yielding one entry per CDR3 protein. This table holds 45,000 to 65,000 distinct CDR3 sequences, 20% to 25% found once. Input for naive CD8 libraries was roughly 19,000 to 1,000,000 sorted cells; the RNA fraction used was 10%, 30% or 50%. Sorting recovered naive CD8 T cells on a CD8+CD4-CCR7+CD45RA+ profile. Germline assignment: CDR1 DFQATT and CDR2 SNEGSKA (reference sequence). Trimming took 6 bases from V and 4 from J; bases not matched to a gene: 12. The CDR3 length is 16 residues.

J is TRBJ2-1 and V is TRBV20-1; TRBD1 matches at 10 bases. Sample: naive CD8+ T cells from blood, with Jurkat cell RNA spiked in. Stated subset: FACS-sorted CD8+CD4-CCR7+CD45RA+ naive T cells. The clonotype was recovered from a human donor in good health. Some libraries in this study had Jurkat cell RNA spiked in. CDR3 sequence reads: CSAKRGGTGVYNEQFF. Here the CDR3 DNA reads TGCAGTGCCAAGAGAGGGGGGACAGGGGTGTACAATGAGCAGTTCTTC.